This T cell receptor (beta chain) was found in a study of T cells in Graves' hyperthyroidism and ophthalmopathy. This clonotype was counted a few times. Antigen specificity is unknown. General observations from the study: In the analysis, a 13 V-J model separated ophthalmopathy from stable hyperthyroidism. Most expanded thyroid clonotypes above 0.001 recurred in blood.

Newly diagnosed patients aged 18 to 65 had hyperthyroidism of under 2 months' duration. A patient was excluded if there was uncontrolled infection, other autoimmune disease, pregnancy or lactation. Per germline, CDR1 DFQATT and CDR2 SNEGSKA (reference sequence). This CDR3 has 14 residues. V was pared by 5 bases and J by 6 bases, with 17 bases between. Amplification of TCR beta CDR3 regions used RNA as the template. A set of HTBI primers served as the primers for a first-round RT-PCR of the TCR CDR3. TCRdb passed the multiplex PCR reads through MiXCR, listing each CDR3 protein once. In the table there are 300,000 or so distinct CDR3 sequences, roughly 23% of which are singletons.

Sequencing used blood. This chain connects TRBV20-1 to TRBJ2-1; D tentatively reads TRBD1 or TRBD2 (5 bases each). This TCR was sampled from a woman in her forties or fifties with Graves' hyperthyroidism. The DNA of the CDR3 is TGCAGTGCTCTTAGTGGGGGACGGAGCAATGAGCAGTTCTTC. Protein sequence: CSALSGGRSNEQFF.